This entry describes one T cell receptor (beta chain). Germline assignment: CDR1 KGHSH and CDR2 LQKENI. V lost 3 bases to trimming and J lost 1 base, with 9 bases between them. CDR3 size: 15 residues. The table came from immunoSEQ multiplex PCR; TCRdb's copy has only in-frame clones and leaves some out. The top ten hold 1% to 1.5% of the sample, which has approximately 400,000 clones, roughly 86% seen once. The data belong to a study of blood T cell repertoires in COVID-19. The chain recombines TRBV18 with TRBJ2-2, with D hard to call. Sequenced material: PBMCs or T cells enriched from blood (not recorded which). The source is a man aged 30 to 39 who had recovered from COVID-19. CDR3 bases: TGTGCCAGCTCACCCTCCGCAGGGAACACCGGGGAGCTGTTTTTT. Protein product: CASSPSAGNTGELFF.